This TCR beta chain was captured in a study of T cell changes during pregnancy in multiple sclerosis. This CDR3 is 17 amino acids long. CDR1 and CDR2 (germline): MRHNA, SNTAGT. J gave up 1 base and V 2 bases, and 9 bases lay outside the gene matches. Profiling relied on immunoSEQ multiplex PCR, and the TCRdb table lists in-frame clones only, not all of them. The repertoire holds some 80,000 clones, with about 93% as singletons. The chain links TRBV6-4 to TRBJ2-3; 7 nucleotides line up with TRBD2. Here the sequenced sample was CD4+ T cells from peripheral blood mononuclear cells, taken after pregnancy. The TCR originated in a female donor with multiple sclerosis, enrolled in a pregnancy study. CDR3 amino acids: CASSDPPGAGCTDTQYF. CDR3 in DNA: TGTGCCAGCAGTGACCCCCCTGGAGCGGGGTGCACAGATACGCAGTATTTT.